The clone carrying this TCR beta chain was picked up a small number of times. The data stem from a study of blood T cell repertoires in COVID-19. On the study more broadly: PBMCs, B-cell-depleted T cells, or T cells provided the cDNA or gDNA that made up the material.

V was trimmed by 3 bases and J by 14 bases, leaving 14 bases between them. The CDR3 sequence is 13 residues long. Repertoires were generated with immunoSEQ multiplex PCR, while TCRdb's copy carries only in-frame clones and drops some. The sample consists of fewer than 200,000 clones, nearly 90% of them appearing once. The receptor was isolated from a man in his late teens or twenties who had recovered from COVID-19. The sample was peripheral blood. The genes are TRBV12-3 or TRBV12-4 and TRBJ1-6; a possible D gene is TRBD1 (5 bases). CDR3 in DNA: TGTGCCAGCAGTTTTGGGACTCTTGGAGCCCTCCACTTT. Its translation: CASSFGTLGALHF.